One and the same sample provided the 24 T cell receptor beta chains below, sequenced in a study of shared clonotypes between healthy human individuals. Generated by immunoSEQ multiplex PCR, the TCRdb table keeps only in-frame clones and is missing some. The sample records some 1 million clones, under 80% being singletons. Sequenced material: memory CD4+ T cells sorted from blood. Subset defined: CD45RA-negative fraction. The receptor set was obtained from a man between 18 and 35 years old in good health.

DNA of the CDR3: TGTGCCAGCAGCCCGCGATCGGAGTTAGGCAATGAGCAGTTCTTC. Its translation is CASSPRSELGNEQFF. The rearrangement links TRBV11-3 to TRBJ2-1; D is unresolved. Germline V gene sequence: CDR1 SGHNT, CDR2 YENEEA. This CDR3 has 15 residues. V lost 5 bases and J lost 6, with 17 bases in between.

The V call is TRBV6-6, the J call TRBJ1-2; D remains unclear. Germline V gene lookup returns CDR1 MNHNY and CDR2 SVGAGI (reference sequence). This CDR3 region has 15 residues. With 5 bases removed from V and 4 bases from J, the gap between germline ends came to 17 bases. Here the CDR3 reads CASSPRTRESYGYTF. In nucleotides, the CDR3 is TGTGCCAGCAGTCCGCGCACTCGGGAGAGCTATGGCTACACCTTC.

Concerning this clone itself: The junction departs from germline at one end; a sequencing error may be responsible. The genes are TRBV6-5 and TRBJ2-7; D unclear. CDR3 size: 11 residues. The germline V gene has CDR1 MNHEY and CDR2 SVGAGI. CDR3 protein: CASSSLFWVAF. The CDR3 DNA sequence: TGTGCCAGCAGCTCCCTTTTTTGGGTGGCCTTC.

J is TRBJ1-2 and V is TRBV6-5, with D unresolved. From germline, CDR1 is MNHEY and CDR2 SVGAGI. Trimming removed 6 bases at V and 3 bases at J, with 8 bases between. This CDR3 contains 12 residues. Here the CDR3 DNA reads TGTGCCAGCAGATCCGGGGACTATGGCTACACCTTC. Translated, it gives CASRSGDYGYTF.

The chain has TRBV5-1 and TRBJ2-7, with 14 bases fitting TRBD2. CDR1 is SGHRS, CDR2 YFSETQ, per germline. V gave up 3 bases and J gave up 4 bases; unmatched junction bases: 3. The CDR3 extends over 15 amino acids. The CDR3: CASSSGLAGGYEQYF. The CDR3 region has the DNA TGCGCCAGCAGCTCAGGACTAGCGGGAGGTTACGAGCAGTACTTC.

This clone was observed a single time. The V gene is TRBV19, the J gene TRBJ1-6; 7 bases fit TRBD1. Germline V CDR1 and CDR2: LNHDA, SQIVND (reference sequence). The CDR3 runs to 15 residues. Germline trimming cut 5 bases from V and 8 bases from J; bases unmatched to any gene: 9. In nucleotides, the CDR3 is TGTGCCAGTAGTCCGATTGACAGGGATGATTCACCCCTCCACTTT. Translating gives CASSPIDRDDSPLHF.

This clone was seen a handful of times. This chain connects TRBV7-9 to TRBJ2-3, with D hard to call. Germline V gene data show CDR1 as SEHNR and CDR2 as FQNEAQ (reference sequence). The CDR3 totals 12 residues. Trimming removed 5 bases at V and 6 bases at J, with 9 bases between. CDR3 sequence: CASSLLVDTQYF. CDR3 bases: TGTGCCAGCAGCCTTCTAGTGGATACGCAGTATTTT. Full variable domain (remainder filled in from reference TRBV7-9 and TRBJ2-3): DTGVSQNPRHKITKRGQNVTFRCDPISEHNRLYWYRQTLGQGPEFLTYFQNEAQLEKSRLLSDRFSAERPKGSFSTLEIQRTEQGDSAMYLCASSLLVDTQYFGPGTRLTVL.

The chain carries TRBV29-1 and TRBJ2-7; 10 bases match TRBD2. The germline V gene encodes CDR1 SQVTM and CDR2 ANQGSEA. The CDR3 is made up of 14 amino acids. Trimming took 0 bases from V and 8 from J; bases not matched to a gene: 7. The CDR3 sequence is CSVEDRLAGGQQYF. The CDR3 coding sequence is TGCAGCGTTGAAGATCGGTTAGCGGGAGGTCAGCAGTACTTC.

This clone came up a few times. The genes are TRBV21-1 and TRBJ2-4; the D call of TRBD2 is as the table states it, not checked on the DNA. TRBV21-1 is labeled a pseudogene. The CDR3 contains 16 residues. The CDR3 nucleotides read TGTGCCAGCAGCAGCCTTAAGTGGAGAGCCAAAAACATTCAGTACTTC. Translated: CASSSLKWRAKNIQYF.

The chain combines TRBV6-1 with TRBJ2-3; 8 positions agree with TRBD1. The CDR3 has 15 residues. Germline V gives CDR1 MNHNS, CDR2 SASEGT. Trimming removed 3 bases from V and 3 bases from J; junction bases left unmatched: 5. The CDR3 DNA reads as TGTGCCAGCAGTGACGACAGGGGTAGGACAGATACGCAGTATTTT. Amino acid sequence: CASSDDRGRTDTQYF.

This clone has just a few counts. The CDR3 is CAWSGQVETEAFF. The CDR3 region has the DNA TGTGCCTGGAGTGGACAGGTTGAAACTGAAGCTTTCTTT. The chain links TRBV30 to TRBJ1-1; possible D gene TRBD1, 6 bases. The germline V gene has CDR1 GTSNPN and CDR2 SVGIG (reference sequence). V lost 1 base to trimming and J lost 5 bases, with 11 bases between them. CDR3 length equals 13 residues.

The chain has TRBV2 and TRBJ2-3; D assignment may be TRBD1 or TRBD2 (5 bases each). Germline lookup yields CDR1 SNHLY and CDR2 FYNNEI. The CDR3 is 12 residues long. Trimming pared 10 bases from V and 5 bases from J, leaving 13 bases between. CDR3 sequence: CAIERGGDTQYF. Here the CDR3 DNA reads TGTGCCATCGAACGTGGGGGAGATACGCAGTATTTT.

On this clone: Other DNA sequences in the sample encode the same CDR3. The chain has TRBV2 and TRBJ2-7; D remains unclear. V lost 6 bases, J lost 3 bases, and 9 bases lay in between. The CDR3 consists of 12 residues. The germline gives CDR1 SNHLY, CDR2 FYNNEI. This chain's CDR3 is CASSTSGYEQYF. CDR3 bases: TGTGCCAGCAGCACCTCGGGCTACGAGCAGTACTTC.

The chain employs TRBV6-6 and TRBJ2-5; 13 bases are a match to TRBD2. CDR3 length equals 15 residues. J lost 5 bases, V lost 8 bases, and 8 bases had no gene match. Germline CDR1 reads MNHNY; CDR2 reads SVGAGI (reference sequence). The CDR3 region has the DNA TGTGCCAGCGAGGGACTAGCGGGGCCAAGCGAGACCCAGTACTTC. Protein sequence: CASEGLAGPSETQYF.

CDR3 DNA sequence: TGTGCCTGGAGTGGGGGACAGGGAGGAGAGACCCAGTACTTC. The encoded protein is CAWSGGQGGETQYF. V usage is TRBV30 and J usage is TRBJ2-5; 9 bases agree with TRBD1. Trimming removed 1 base from V and 4 bases from J; junction bases left unmatched: 4. The CDR3 covers 14 residues. Germline lookup yields CDR1 GTSNPN and CDR2 SVGIG (reference sequence).

A few counts support this clone. The chain combines TRBV5-5 with TRBJ1-6; D uncertain. Germline CDR1 reads SGHKS; CDR2 reads YYEKEE (reference sequence). The CDR3 contains 15 residues. V lost 0 bases and J 9 bases, leaving 13 bases between the germline ends. The CDR3 spells CASSLADQGISPLHF. The CDR3 DNA reads as TGTGCCAGCAGCTTGGCCGATCAAGGGATTTCACCCCTCCACTTT.

The J gene is TRBJ2-5, the V gene TRBV5-4; TRBD1 aligns across 8 bases. This CDR3 region has 14 residues. The germline V gene encodes CDR1 SGHNT and CDR2 YYREEE (reference sequence). The V and J ends lost 4 bases and 2 bases, in that order; junction bases with no gene match: 4. CDR3 bases: TGTGCCAGCAGCGGGACAGGTTTACAAGAGACCCAGTACTTC. It translates to CASSGTGLQETQYF.

The chain combines TRBV28 with TRBJ2-7; TRBD2 matches 8 bases. Germline V gives CDR1 MDHEN, CDR2 SYDVKM. The J segment lost 2 bases and the V segment lost 2 bases, leaving 5 bases of the junction unmatched. The CDR3 is 15 residues long. The DNA of the CDR3 is TGTGCCAGCAGTTTAAGGCGGGGGGTAACCTACGAGCAGTACTTC. Encoded protein: CASSLRRGVTYEQYF.

The chain combines TRBV5-6 with TRBJ1-2; no firm D call. This CDR3 has 14 amino acids. With 1 base removed from V and 4 bases from J, the gap between germline ends came to 11 bases. Germline assignment: CDR1 SGHDT and CDR2 YYEEEE. The CDR3 here is CASSLPVRGYGYTF. CDR3 bases: TGTGCCAGCAGCTTGCCCGTTAGAGGCTATGGCTACACCTTC.

The chain recombines TRBV5-1 with TRBJ2-1; TRBD1 agrees at 9 bases. The germline CDR1 and CDR2 sequences are SGHRS and YFSETQ. The junction had 7 bases not matched to a gene; V was cut back by 4 bases and J by 5 bases. The CDR3 has 15 amino acids. The CDR3: CASSPTGTGNNEQFF. Here the CDR3 DNA reads TGCGCCAGCAGCCCAACCGGGACAGGGAACAATGAGCAGTTCTTC.

The chain has TRBV5-1 and TRBJ1-1; D unclear. From germline, CDR1 is SGHRS and CDR2 YFSETQ. V shed 0 bases and J shed 10 bases, with 16 bases lying between them. The CDR3 totals 14 residues. The CDR3 is CASSLERSGFGAFF. The DNA of the CDR3 is TGCGCCAGCAGCTTGGAACGGTCGGGGTTTGGAGCTTTCTTT. Looking up the rest from reference TRBV5-1 and TRBJ1-1 gives the full variable domain: KAGVTQTPRYLIKTRGQQVTLSCSPISGHRSVSWYQQTPGQGLQFLFEYFSETQRNKGNFPGRFSGRQFSNSRSEMNVSTLELGDSALYLCASSLERSGFGAFFGQGTRLTVV.

The chain joins TRBV6-6 to TRBJ2-2; weak D call: TRBD1 (6 bases). Trimming shortened V by 2 bases and J by 5 bases, and 6 bases separated the two germline ends. This CDR3 has 13 amino acids. The germline gives CDR1 MNHNY, CDR2 SVGAGI (reference sequence). CDR3 nucleotide sequence: TGTGCCAGCAGTTACAGGGGGACCGGGGAGCTGTTTTTT. Amino acids: CASSYRGTGELFF.

This rearrangement joins TRBV11-2 to TRBJ2-7; D gene ambiguous. This CDR3 has 12 amino acids. V dropped 5 bases and J dropped 2 bases, with 7 bases sitting between them. In germline, CDR1 is SGHAT, CDR2 FQNNGV. CDR3 residues: CASSNEPYEQYF. CDR3 DNA sequence: TGTGCCAGCAGCAATGAACCCTACGAGCAGTACTTC.

The gene calls are TRBV28 and TRBJ1-6; 11 bases are shared with TRBD1. Trimming removed 2 bases from V and 7 bases from J; junction bases left unmatched: 4. CDR1 is MDHEN and CDR2 is SYDVKM in the germline V gene. This CDR3 region has 16 residues. CDR3 nucleotides: TGTGCCAGCAGTTTACTGGGACAGGGGGAGAATTCACCCCTCCACTTT. Translated: CASSLLGQGENSPLHF.